This T cell receptor beta chain is drawn from a study of blood T cells in healthy people across ages. Germline V gene sequence: CDR1 SGHAT, CDR2 FQDESV (reference sequence). The CDR3 runs 19 residues. Trimming stripped 1 base from V and 0 bases from J, with 19 bases between. Combining a sample-barcoded 5' primer with a J-beta primer mix, a second PCR ran for about 7 to 12 cycles. Each CDR3 protein is one row after TCRdb ran MiXCR on the 5' RACE reads. The repertoire holds hundreds of thousands of distinct CDR3 sequences, with roughly 21% as singletons. This clonotype was observed at least ten times. The chain has TRBV11-1 and TRBJ2-4, with D perhaps TRBD1 or TRBD2 (5 bases each). Material for sequencing was blood. The clonotype was recovered from a man between 65 and 85 years old in good health. CDR3 nucleotides: TGTGCCAGCAGCTTAGGTCGGGACGAGCTTCCTCTAGCCAAAAACATTCAGTACTTC. It codes for CASSLGRDELPLAKNIQYF. Based on the CDR3 plus reference TRBV11-1 and TRBJ2-4, the full variable domain is EAEVAQSPRYKITEKSQAVAFWCDPISGHATLYWYRQILGQGPELLVQFQDESVVDDSQLPKDRFSAERLKGVDSTLKIQPAELGDSAMYLCASSLGRDELPLAKNIQYFGAGTRLSVL.